The 28 T cell receptor beta chains presented below share a single source sample, sequenced in a study of beta chain features in type 1 diabetes. The investigators reverse transcribed all of the isolated RNA, so they sequenced expressed TCRB transcripts. Measured with immunoSEQ multiplex PCR; TCRdb has only the in-frame clones, and not every one. The data contain approximately 470,000 clones, about 30% of them singletons. Source material: naive CD4+ T cells from blood. Receptor source: a young man in good health.

The rearrangement uses TRBV29-1 and TRBJ1-2; the D is unclear. Germline V gives CDR1 SQVTM, CDR2 ANQGSEA. The V end was cut by 4 bases, the J end by 3 bases, with 12 bases between. The CDR3 loop spans 13 amino acids. The CDR3 DNA follows: TGCAGCGTTGGGTGGTACAACTACTATGGCTACACCTTC. This gives the protein CSVGWYNYYGYTF. Based on the CDR3 plus reference TRBV29-1 and TRBJ1-2, the full variable domain is SAVISQKPSRDICQRGTSLTIQCQVDSQVTMMFWYRQQPGQSLTLIATANQGSEATYESGFVIDKFPISRPNLTFSTLTVSNMSPEDSSIYLCSVGWYNYYGYTFGSGTRLTVV.

This clone has more than one count but fewer than ten. The genes are TRBV7-2 and TRBJ2-1; D is ambiguous. Per the germline V gene, CDR1 is SGHTA and CDR2 is FQGNSA. Trimming pared 1 base from V and 0 bases from J, leaving 7 bases between. The CDR3 is 15 residues long. CDR3 in DNA: TGTGCCAGCAGCTTAGGACCCCTCTCCTACAATGAGCAGTTCTTC. Encoded protein: CASSLGPLSYNEQFF.

The chain is built from TRBV4-1 and TRBJ2-5, with 11 bases aligning to TRBD2. The trim removed 2 bases at V and 2 bases at J, leaving 4 bases unmatched. Germline CDR1 is MGHRA and CDR2 is YSYEKL. This CDR3 is built from 16 residues. CDR3 sequence (DNA): TGCGCCAGCAGCCAATTGGGACTAGCGGAGCAAGAGACCCAGTACTTC. Protein product: CASSQLGLAEQETQYF.

The rearrangement joins TRBV15 to TRBJ1-1; the D gene is possibly TRBD1 (5 bases). Germline CDR1 and CDR2: LNHNV and YYDKDF (reference sequence). This CDR3 comprises 13 residues. The germline V and J ends were trimmed by 9 bases and 0 bases, with 11 bases remaining between them. CDR3 nucleotides: TGTGCCACGACAAAGGGGCTGAACACTGAAGCTTTCTTT. Protein sequence: CATTKGLNTEAFF.

The table lists this clone with a few counts. CDR3 residues: CASSMELAGGLNEQFF. In DNA, the CDR3 is TGTGCCAGCAGCATGGAACTAGCGGGAGGTCTCAATGAGCAGTTCTTC. This chain links TRBV7-2 with TRBJ2-1; 12 positions match TRBD2. Germline assignment: CDR1 SGHTA and CDR2 FQGNSA. This CDR3 comprises 16 residues. The J segment lost 6 bases and the V segment lost 5 bases, leaving 8 bases of the junction unmatched. Filled out from reference TRBV7-2 and TRBJ2-1, the complete variable domain reads GAGVSQSPSNKVTEKGKDVELRCDPISGHTALYWYRQSLGQGLEFLIYFQGNSAPDKSGLPSDRFSAERTGGSVSTLTIQRTQQEDSAVYLCASSMELAGGLNEQFFGPGTRLTVL.

V is TRBV7-9 and J is TRBJ2-1; D unresolved. V was shortened by 1 base and J by 3 bases, with 7 bases between the two germline ends. The CDR3 length is 14 residues. Germline V gene lookup returns CDR1 SEHNR and CDR2 FQNEAQ (reference sequence). The CDR3 loop reads CASSLGGNYNEQFF. The CDR3 DNA follows: TGTGCCAGCAGCTTAGGGGGAAACTACAATGAGCAGTTCTTC.

This clone has just a few counts. V is TRBV23-1 and J is TRBJ2-2; D uncertain. TRBV23-1 is identified as an open reading frame with a role that is uncertain. CDR3 size: 14 residues. Trimming shortened V by 3 bases and J by 5 bases, and 10 bases separated the two germline ends. CDR3 loop: CASSQLDYTGELFF. The CDR3 DNA sequence: TGCGCCAGCAGTCAGCTAGATTATACCGGGGAGCTGTTTTTT.

The sample holds a few counts of this clone. The chain uses TRBV2 and TRBJ1-4; 10 bases are shared with TRBD1. Germline V gene sequence: CDR1 SNHLY, CDR2 FYNNEI. J lost 8 bases, V lost 6 bases, and 6 bases had no gene match. The CDR3 loop spans 14 amino acids. The CDR3 loop reads CASRGTGEGEKLFF. The CDR3 nucleotides read TGTGCCAGCAGGGGGACAGGGGAGGGCGAAAAACTGTTTTTT.

The chain employs TRBV29-1 and TRBJ2-4; D unresolved. V dropped 5 bases and J dropped 1 base, with 15 bases sitting between them. Germline assignment: CDR1 SQVTM and CDR2 ANQGSEA. This CDR3 has 15 residues. CDR3: CSVLLLRTAKNIQYF. As DNA, the CDR3 is TGCAGCGTTCTACTACTCAGGACGGCCAAAAACATTCAGTACTTC.

CDR3 protein: CASIPRGPSSGANVLTF. The DNA for the CDR3 is TGTGCCAGCATCCCGAGGGGCCCAAGCTCTGGGGCCAACGTCCTGACTTTC. V usage is TRBV2 and J usage is TRBJ2-6; D assignment may be TRBD1 or TRBD2 (5 bases each). Germline CDR1 is SNHLY and CDR2 is FYNNEI. The CDR3 is 17 residues long. V was clipped by 7 bases and J by 0 bases, with 16 bases between them.

The chain links TRBV27 to TRBJ2-1, with unresolved D. Trimming cost V 7 bases and J 8 bases, with 18 bases left between them. Per germline, CDR1 MNHEY and CDR2 SMNVEV (reference sequence). This CDR3 region has 14 residues. CDR3 sequence reads: CASKNGTFSHEQFF. The DNA for the CDR3 is TGTGCCAGCAAAAATGGTACCTTCTCCCATGAGCAGTTCTTC.

This clone has just a few counts. The chain employs TRBV10-3 and TRBJ2-1; 7 nucleotides line up with TRBD1. The V segment lost 0 bases and the J segment 5 bases; nucleotides outside the gene matches: 1. Germline CDR1 and CDR2: ENHRY and SYGVKD. This CDR3 has 14 residues. The CDR3: CAISESTGDNEQFF. CDR3 DNA sequence: TGTGCCATCAGTGAGTCAACAGGGGACAATGAGCAGTTCTTC.

This clone was seen only once. J is TRBJ2-7 and V is TRBV5-1; 8 bases are shared with TRBD1. J gave up 4 bases and V 3 bases, and 15 bases lay outside the gene matches. Per germline, CDR1 SGHRS and CDR2 YFSETQ. This CDR3 is 17 amino acids long. The CDR3 loop is CASSSQPTGVLPYEQYF. The CDR3 nucleotides are TGCGCCAGCAGCTCCCAACCGACAGGGGTGCTGCCGTACGAGCAGTACTTC. Full variable domain (remainder filled in from reference TRBV5-1 and TRBJ2-7): KAGVTQTPRYLIKTRGQQVTLSCSPISGHRSVSWYQQTPGQGLQFLFEYFSETQRNKGNFPGRFSGRQFSNSRSEMNVSTLELGDSALYLCASSSQPTGVLPYEQYFGPGTRLTVT.

The J gene is TRBJ2-5, the V gene TRBV7-9, with D possibly being TRBD2 (5 bases). The CDR3 consists of 13 residues. Germline lookup yields CDR1 SEHNR and CDR2 FQNEAQ (reference sequence). V shed 5 bases and J shed 4 bases, with 11 bases lying between them. This CDR3 is CASSPWAGETQYF. CDR3 nucleotides: TGTGCCAGCAGCCCGTGGGCGGGAGAGACCCAGTACTTC.

Concerning this clone: The same CDR3 arises from other DNA sequences in this sample as well. The genes are TRBV29-1 and TRBJ2-7; 11 positions agree with TRBD2. The CDR3 covers 13 residues. Per the germline V gene, CDR1 is SQVTM and CDR2 is ANQGSEA. V lost 4 bases, J lost 2 bases, and 1 base stayed unmatched. This chain's CDR3 is CSVGGLAAYEQYF. CDR3 bases: TGCAGCGTTGGGGGACTAGCGGCCTACGAGCAGTACTTC.

V gene TRBV2 combines with J gene TRBJ2-1; TRBD1 matches at 9 bases. The CDR3 length is 14 residues. The V gene end was trimmed by 7 bases and the J gene end by 7 bases; junction bases not matched to a gene: 8. Germline CDR1 is SNHLY and CDR2 is FYNNEI. CDR3 in DNA: TGTGCCAGCACCGGGACAGGGAGGCGAAATGAGCAGTTCTTC. Protein: CASTGTGRRNEQFF.

This clone was detected only a few times. This sample also contains other DNA sequences that code for the same CDR3. The chain uses TRBV30 and TRBJ2-1; tentatively, D is TRBD2 (6 bases). From germline, CDR1 is GTSNPN and CDR2 SVGIG (reference sequence). Trimming left V 3 bases short and J 4 bases short, with 10 bases between. CDR3 length: 13 residues. CDR3 nucleotides: TGTGCCTGGAGCGCTCGGGGGTACAATGAGCAGTTCTTC. Translation: CAWSARGYNEQFF.

The chain recombines TRBV7-3 with TRBJ1-2; unclear D gene. This CDR3 contains 15 residues. CDR1 and CDR2 (germline): SGHTA, FQGTGA. The germline V and J ends were trimmed by 1 base and 0 bases, with 9 bases remaining between them. The CDR3 here is CASSLSGSTNYGYTF. The CDR3 DNA is TGTGCCAGCAGCTTAAGCGGCAGCACTAACTATGGCTACACCTTC.

V gene TRBV5-1 combines with J gene TRBJ2-5, with D possibly being TRBD2 (6 bases). Germline loops: CDR1 SGHRS, CDR2 YFSETQ. This CDR3 spans 14 amino acids. Trimming took off 4 bases at V and 4 bases at J, with 14 bases between the two ends. CDR3 DNA: TGCGCCAGCAGCGGCGGAGGGGTAGGAGAGACCCAGTACTTC. Translated: CASSGGGVGETQYF.

Regarding this clone: Other DNA sequences in the sample encode the same CDR3. The chain uses TRBV5-1 and TRBJ2-3; TRBD1 matches at 7 bases. The junction had 2 bases not matched to a gene; V was cut back by 4 bases and J by 0 bases. The CDR3 sequence is 14 residues long. CDR1 is SGHRS, CDR2 YFSETQ, per germline. This CDR3 is CASSLGQSTDTQYF. In DNA form, the CDR3 reads TGCGCCAGCAGCCTGGGACAGAGCACAGATACGCAGTATTTT.

The rearrangement uses TRBV30 and TRBJ1-5, with a weak D call TRBD1 (5 bases). Germline CDR1 and CDR2: GTSNPN and SVGIG (reference sequence). The CDR3 is 14 amino acids. The V and J ends lost 0 bases and 6 bases respectively, with 12 bases between them. For the CDR3, the DNA is TGTGCCTGGAGTGTACGCCAGGGAGGTCAGCCCCAGCATTTT. Its protein is CAWSVRQGGQPQHF.

The sample holds a few counts of this clone. This chain uses TRBV29-1 with TRBJ2-7, with D possibly being TRBD1 (6 bases). The ends were cut back, 6 bases at V and 4 bases at J, with 13 bases in the middle. CDR1 and CDR2 (germline): SQVTM, ANQGSEA. The CDR3 totals 12 residues. The CDR3 spells CSVGDIGYEQYF. The CDR3 nucleotides are TGCAGCGTGGGGGACATTGGGTACGAGCAGTACTTC.

The chain employs TRBV29-1 and TRBJ1-2; the D is unclear. The CDR3 has 10 amino acids. V lost 6 bases and J lost 6, with 8 bases in between. Germline assignment: CDR1 SQVTM and CDR2 ANQGSEA. This CDR3 reads CSVTLHGYTF. The DNA for the CDR3 is TGCAGCGTGACTCTCCATGGCTACACCTTC.

The rearrangement joins TRBV30 to TRBJ2-1, with a tentative D call TRBD1 (6 bases). V gave up 3 bases and J gave up 14 bases, with 14 bases separating them. CDR3 size: 11 residues. Germline loops: CDR1 GTSNPN, CDR2 SVGIG (reference sequence). The CDR3: CAWRRQVAEFF. The CDR3 DNA follows: TGTGCCTGGAGGCGACAGGTCGCAGAGTTCTTC.

This clone was counted only a few times. CDR3 protein: CAWTPTQTDTQYF. The CDR3 nucleotides read TGTGCCTGGACTCCTACGCAAACAGATACGCAGTATTTT. The chain links TRBV30 to TRBJ2-3; D unresolved. Germline CDR1 is GTSNPN and CDR2 is SVGIG (reference sequence). CDR3 size: 13 residues. Trimming cost V 4 bases and J 3 bases, with 11 bases left between them.

The V gene is TRBV6-5, the J gene TRBJ2-3, with 8 nucleotides matching TRBD2. This CDR3 is 16 amino acids long. V lost 4 bases to trimming and J lost 3 bases; unmatched junction nucleotides: 9. Germline loops: CDR1 MNHEY, CDR2 SVGAGI. The CDR3 bases are TGTGCCAGCAGTTCCCGAGCGGGAGCGACGACAGATACGCAGTATTTT. Translation: CASSSRAGATTDTQYF.

The chain carries TRBV30 and TRBJ2-7; no reliable D call. This CDR3 region has 11 residues. Trimming left V 5 bases short and J 9 bases short, with 14 bases between. Germline V gives CDR1 GTSNPN, CDR2 SVGIG (reference sequence). The DNA of the CDR3 is TGTGCCTGGTCTTTGGCTGTAGGGCAGTACTTC. This sequence encodes CAWSLAVGQYF.

The gene calls are TRBV11-3 and TRBJ2-3; 12 bases align to TRBD2. Germline trimming cut 5 bases from V and 3 bases from J; bases unmatched to any gene: 3. This CDR3 has 15 residues. Germline-derived CDR1 and CDR2 are SGHNT and YENEEA. CDR3 residues: CASSLGTSGTDTQYF. The CDR3 DNA sequence: TGTGCCAGCAGCCTCGGGACTAGCGGGACAGATACGCAGTATTTT.